This TCR beta chain originates from a study of T cell responses to AZD1222 COVID-19 vaccine. Assay: immunoSEQ multiplex PCR; the TCRdb copy retains only in-frame clones and omits some. The profile shows 150,000 to 200,000 clones, 88% of them singletons. In the case of this clone: The sample carries other DNA sequences with the same CDR3.

The CDR3 totals 14 residues. Per the germline V gene, CDR1 is LNHDA and CDR2 is SQIVND (reference sequence). J lost 5 bases, V lost 7 bases, and 10 bases had no gene match. Sequencing used peripheral blood, obtained on day 0 of AZD1222 vaccination. This sequence originates from an adult in good health. The chain combines TRBV19 with TRBJ2-5; 7 positions match TRBD2. The CDR3 here is CASNPSGGGETQYF. The CDR3 DNA reads as TGTGCCAGTAACCCCTCCGGGGGAGGGGAGACCCAGTACTTC.